This note documents a single T cell receptor beta chain sequence. Its antigen is not identified. Germline values: CDR1 MDHEN, CDR2 SYDVKM. Trimming removed 2 bases from V and 10 bases from J, with 12 bases in between. The CDR3 runs 14 residues. Repertoires were generated with immunoSEQ multiplex PCR, while TCRdb's copy carries only in-frame clones and drops some. This sample has nearly 20,000 clones; 86% occur once, and the top ten carry 15%. These data originate in a study of somatic mutations in cytotoxic T cells in rheumatoid arthritis. Study in general: Some V beta antibody-stained T-cell populations were flow-sorted at nearly 100% purity, including V beta1+ cells sequenced for TCRB.

Study-level points and caveats: What antigens the expanded CD8+ clones targeted remained unknown. CD8+ T-cell clonality did not differ significantly between rheumatoid arthritis patients and age-matched healthy controls.

The sample was CD8+ T cells sorted from blood. This chain joins TRBV28 and TRBJ1-6; D is perhaps TRBD1 (5 bases). The clonotype originates from a man aged 40-50 years in good health. CDR3 sequence (DNA): TGTGCCAGCAGTTTAGGGGGATACGGGTCACCCCTCCACTTT. This gives the protein CASSLGGYGSPLHF.